The entry below describes one T cell receptor beta chain. Its antigen remains undetermined. Library preparation used 5' RACE. The input for every TCR library was around 3.5 ug of total RNA. For each sample, cDNA was synthesized in eight separate reactions using SMARTScribe reverse transcriptase. During cDNA synthesis, template switching introduced unique molecular identifiers that contained a 6-nucleotide sample barcode. TCRalpha and TCRbeta cDNA was amplified by two nested PCRs of 16 and 9 cycles, with bead purification after each PCR. Before amplification, the cDNA was treated with uracil DNA-glycosylase and purified using the QIAquick PCR purification kit. The second PCR added Illumina TruSeq-compatible adapters along with sample-specific barcodes. TapeStation and Qubit were used to check library quality and concentration, and 5 to 6.5 ng of each library went into the pool. The pooled libraries were sequenced with 2 x 100 bp reads and custom sequencing primers on an Illumina HiSeq2500 single-index Rapid Run. In the authors' own workflow: UMI-based consensus assembly with MiGEC version 1.2.6 was used to correct PCR and sequencing errors. V(D)J alignment, clonotype assembly and CDR3 extraction were performed with MiXCR version 2.1.1. Gene usage, clonotype sharing and MAIT/NKT TCR abundance were normalised by analysing the top 1000, 10 000 and 20 000 clonotypes per sample. After downsampling to 27 000 UMIs, diversity was calculated as the inverse Simpson index using the vegan R package. Paired Mann-Whitney U tests were applied to discordant twin pairs, and Benjamini-Hochberg correction was used for multiple testing. One entry per CDR3 protein sequence results from the TCRdb reprocessing of the reads, with DNA left out. The V and J calls reflect TCRdb's pipeline rather than the authors' work. This specimen's table enumerates 350,000 to 400,000 distinct CDR3 sequences. The ten largest clones take up 2.5% to 3% of the sample.

An approximately 2.5 ml peripheral blood sample was drawn into PAXgene tubes per donor and stored at -80°C. Total RNA was isolated from whole blood with the PAXgene blood miRNA kit on an automated QIAcube, without T cell sorting. Peripheral blood from monozygotic twin pairs who were concordant or discordant for inflammatory bowel disease underwent deep TCRalpha and TCRbeta repertoire profiling using unique molecular barcoding. Smoking habits were recorded for all twin pairs, and each individual was classified as a current, former or never smoker. These data belong to a study of monozygotic twins with inflammatory bowel disease (dated by TCRdb to between 2018 and 2021). The study in broad terms: A total of some 28 monozygotic twin pairs were included in the full study, comprising nine German pairs (four IBD-concordant, five IBD-discordant) and 19 IBD-discordant Danish pairs. The search for disease-associated traits relied mainly on comparing IBD patients with their genetically identical healthy co-twins within discordant pairs. Each individual had, on average, about 151 000 unique TCRalpha sequences and 181 000 unique TCRbeta sequences available for analysis. The paper's findings and limits, for the study overall: The analysis was unable to tell apart different T cell subtypes. A decrease in TCRbeta repertoire diversity, as measured by inverse Simpson index, was observed in IBD patients compared with their healthy co-twins. No single strong signal or clonotype linked to IBD turned up in the results, so the idea that one exists was not supported. Because patients received different immunosuppressive treatments, the repertoires may have picked up extra background noise and variability between individuals. Compared with healthy twins, IBD patients had fewer clonotypes in common with other individuals, a difference most pronounced in patients showing signs of disease activity. No difference in repertoire similarity was observed between concordant and discordant twins, possibly owing to limited statistical power.

The cysteine opens and the phenylalanine closes a CDR3 of 17 amino acids. No nucleotide data were recorded. Per the germline V gene, SGHRS is the CDR1 and YFSETQ is the CDR2. Sequencing was performed on blood. The receptor chain draws on TRBV5-1 and TRBJ2-3; TCRdb designates TRBD2, a call that cannot be tested without DNA. The sequence derives from a human donor with ulcerative colitis or Crohn's disease, or a healthy co-twin of an affected twin (not recorded which). CDR3 region: CASSPGGTSGTTDTQYF.